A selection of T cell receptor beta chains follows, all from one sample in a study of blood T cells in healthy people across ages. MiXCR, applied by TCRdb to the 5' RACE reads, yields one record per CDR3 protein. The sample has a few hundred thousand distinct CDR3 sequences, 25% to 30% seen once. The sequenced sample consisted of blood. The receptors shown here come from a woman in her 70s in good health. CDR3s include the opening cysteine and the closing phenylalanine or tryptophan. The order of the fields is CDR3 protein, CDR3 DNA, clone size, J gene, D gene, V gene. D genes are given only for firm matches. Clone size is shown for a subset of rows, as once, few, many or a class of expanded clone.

CASRRRDTQYF TGTGCCAGCAGGAGGAGGGATACGCAGTATTTT NA TRBJ2-3 NA TRBV6-5
CASSRPILAGEETQYF TGTGCCAGCAGTCGACCCATCCTAGCGGGAGAAGAGACCCAGTACTTC many TRBJ2-5 TRBD2 TRBV28
CASSEYMQRETQYF TGTGCCAGCAGTGAGTATATGCAGCGAGAGACCCAGTACTTC NA TRBJ2-5 NA TRBV6-5
CSARATGLSPGANVLTF TGCAGTGCAAGAGCGACAGGGTTAAGTCCTGGGGCCAACGTCCTGACTTTC NA TRBJ2-6 TRBD1 TRBV20-1
CASSSHEDFFYEQYF TGCGCCAGCAGCTCCCATGAAGACTTTTTCTACGAGCAGTACTTC NA TRBJ2-7 NA TRBV5-1
CASSQGGLASEQYF TGTGCCAGCAGCCAGGGGGGACTGGCGAGCGAGCAGTACTTC once TRBJ2-7 NA TRBV4-2
CASRTYSYEQYF TGTGCCAGCAGGACCTACTCCTACGAGCAGTACTTC NA TRBJ2-7 NA TRBV28
CASNWDGDGYTF TGTGCCAGCAACTGGGACGGCGATGGCTACACCTTC NA TRBJ1-2 NA TRBV6-9
CASRPDTTGEYAFF TGCGCCAGCAGACCTGATACTACAGGGGAGTACGCTTTCTTT few TRBJ1-1 TRBD1 TRBV5-1
CASSHRDPSYNEQFF TGTGCCAGCAGTCACCGGGACCCCTCCTACAATGAGCAGTTCTTC few TRBJ2-1 NA TRBV28
CASSDGTSPHEQFF TGTGCCAGCAGTGACGGGACTAGTCCCCATGAGCAGTTCTTC few TRBJ2-1 TRBD2 TRBV2